The T cell receptor beta chain under discussion was sequenced for a study of T cells in Graves' hyperthyroidism and ophthalmopathy. The CDR3 contains 12 residues. Per the germline V gene, CDR1 is GTSNPN and CDR2 is SVGIG (reference sequence). With 0 bases removed from V and 8 bases from J, the gap between germline ends came to 10 bases. The TCR beta CDR3 regions underwent amplification using RNA transcripts as the source. HTBI primers were the set used in a first-round RT-PCR of the TCR CDR3. Via MiXCR, TCRdb re-called the multiplex PCR reads, giving one row per CDR3 protein. The table lists around 690,000 distinct CDR3 sequences, 20% to 25% of them singletons, with more than 30% in the top ten.

Sequencing input: blood. The V and J genes are TRBV30 and TRBJ1-2; no firm D call. This receptor was obtained from a young man with Graves' ophthalmopathy. The CDR3 is CAWSVAGEGYTF. The CDR3 coding sequence is TGTGCCTGGAGTGTGGCTGGGGAAGGCTACACCTTC.